Listed below are T cell receptor beta chains from one sample, sequenced in a study of OX40 agonist ivuxolimab in advanced cancers. The data were produced by immunoSEQ multiplex PCR, yet TCRdb's version contains in-frame clones alone and is incomplete. The data contain 55,000 to 70,000 clones, roughly 84% of them singletons. This material consisted of CD4+ or CD8+ T cells sorted from blood, taken in a trial of the OX40 agonist ivuxolimab. Source of these receptors: an adult with an advanced solid tumor such as melanoma, head and neck, liver or kidney cancer. Both conserved end residues are trimmed from each CDR3. Some rows mark clone size as missing; the rest say once, few, many or name a class of expanded clone.

TRBV2	NA	TRBJ2-7	ASRWGSGTASEQY
TRBV19	NA	TRBJ2-1	ASSPTPGDEQF
TRBV28	NA	TRBJ1-2	ASSRVNYGYT
TRBV29-1	NA	TRBJ1-2	SVDRANYGYT
TRBV28	NA	TRBJ1-1	ASRSEGNTEAF
TRBV5-4	NA	TRBJ2-5	ASSLGSGGGETQY
TRBV2	once	TRBJ1-3	ASSGNRSGNTIY
TRBV7-2	NA	TRBJ1-2	ASSLTGRANYGYT
TRBV2	NA	TRBJ1-5	ASRNRGREQPQH
TRBV30	NA	TRBJ2-2	AWTSGLGTGELF
TRBV2	NA	TRBJ2-1	ASSEVTLYNEQF
TRBV28	NA	TRBJ1-2	ASMDVGEGNYGYT
TRBV28	once	TRBJ2-7	ASSLYSGGEQY
TRBV29-1	once	TRBJ2-5	SVGRSDQQETQY
TRBV5-1	NA	TRBJ2-4	ASTLGTAKNIQY
TRBV28	few	TRBJ1-2	ASTLPLGRSYT
TRBV10-1	NA	TRBJ1-1	ASSPLTGGGDEAF
TRBV27	NA	TRBJ2-7	ASSARDSYEQY
TRBV5-5	NA	TRBJ2-1	ASSEGFSYNEQF
TRBV15	NA	TRBJ2-2	ATSREKGTGELF
TRBV7-2	NA	TRBJ1-5	ASSLDLGSNQPQH
TRBV10-3	NA	TRBJ2-1	AIAGPDREQF
TRBV7-9	NA	TRBJ2-2	ASSLRDLNTGELF
TRBV7-3	NA	TRBJ2-3	ASSLLAGGTTDTQY
TRBV27	NA	TRBJ2-2	ASSPGLSPNTGELF
TRBV5-1	NA	TRBJ2-6	ASRNRGPLTYGANVLT
TRBV7-9	NA	TRBJ1-4	ASSLTVRQGNEKLF
TRBV28	NA	TRBJ2-7	ASRLAGTSYEQY
TRBV6-1	NA	TRBJ2-5	ASRSSGQETQY
TRBV2	NA	TRBJ1-1	ASSEGGAGGLAEAF
TRBV5-6	few	TRBJ2-5	ASRDRDSEGAETQY
TRBV2	NA	TRBJ2-7	ASKLEAYEQY
TRBV7-8	NA	TRBJ2-5	ASSVDRQRETQY
TRBV2	NA	TRBJ2-1	ASSTDREGQHEQF
TRBV27	NA	TRBJ1-2	ASSALGGGTYGYT
TRBV10-1	NA	TRBJ2-3	ASSDSGGATDTQY
TRBV5-6	NA	TRBJ1-4	ASSLEQGLGEKLF
TRBV19	NA	TRBJ2-2	ASHTGGANTGELF
TRBV10-3	once	TRBJ1-2	AISDAGFGGYT
TRBV6-5	once	TRBJ1-2	AGGQTDYGYT
TRBV19	NA	TRBJ2-1	ATTSGTYNEQF
TRBV28	NA	TRBJ1-3	ASSPGISGNTIY
TRBV5-1	NA	TRBJ2-7	ASSLAVGGSYEQY
TRBV6-1	NA	TRBJ1-3	ASGISGNTIY
TRBV28	NA	TRBJ2-1	ASSPGLAHFLQEQF
TRBV5-4	NA	TRBJ2-5	ASSLGPTDLQETQY
TRBV6-7	NA	TRBJ2-3	ASSYMRRTDTQY
TRBV7-2	NA	TRBJ2-7	ASSTSGTSGGYEQY
TRBV7-6	NA	TRBJ2-7	ASSPRGLAGVEQY
TRBV4-2	NA	TRBJ2-3	ASSQVAGQQGTDTQY
TRBV14	NA	TRBJ1-1	ASSPWFGTEAF
TRBV6-1	NA	TRBJ2-1	ASSTGGRTHNEQF